These 25 T cell receptor beta chains originate from one sample sequenced in a study of identical twins. TCRdb independently ran MiXCR on the 5' RACE reads; one entry per CDR3 protein. The profile shows roughly 720,000 distinct CDR3 sequences, roughly 18% of them singletons. The same sample was also studied in work on T cells expressing NK-cell markers.

Sequencing was done on a sample of PBMCs. Source of these receptors: a woman younger than 30 in good health.

CDR3 nucleotides: TGCAGTGCTTCCGGGACTAACATCCAAGAGACCCAGTACTTC. Protein: CSASGTNIQETQYF. The rearrangement joins TRBV20-1 to TRBJ2-5, with TRBD2 matching 7 bases. CDR3 length: 14 residues. Germline lookup yields CDR1 DFQATT and CDR2 SNEGSKA (reference sequence). After removal of 5 bases from V and 1 base from J, the junction contained 7 bases not matched to a gene.

J is TRBJ2-1 and V is TRBV20-1, with TRBD2 identical over 8 bases. The J segment lost 5 bases and the V segment lost 1 base, leaving 16 bases of the junction unmatched. CDR3 length equals 18 residues. Germline CDR1 reads DFQATT; CDR2 reads SNEGSKA (reference sequence). The DNA of the CDR3 is TGCAGTGCTAGAGGTGGGCCTAGCGGGTCGTCCTGGGACAATGAGCAGTTCTTC. Protein sequence: CSARGGPSGSSWDNEQFF.

This clonotype was counted between two and nine times. This rearrangement joins TRBV20-1 to TRBJ2-3, with TRBD2 identical over 14 bases. V lost 6 bases to trimming and J lost 0 bases; unmatched junction nucleotides: 14. The CDR3 consists of 19 residues. In germline, CDR1 is DFQATT, CDR2 SNEGSKA (reference sequence). DNA of the CDR3: TGCAGTGCCACTGACCCCGGACTAGCGGGGGGCCCAAGCACAGATACGCAGTATTTT. This translates into CSATDPGLAGGPSTDTQYF.

A few counts support this clonotype. The chain is built from TRBV11-3 and TRBJ1-1; D is possibly TRBD1 (6 bases). The CDR3 extends over 13 amino acids. In germline, CDR1 is SGHNT, CDR2 YENEEA. Trimming cost V 6 bases and J 12 bases, with 20 bases left between them. The chain's CDR3 is CASSQGSAGRPFF. The CDR3 DNA reads as TGTGCCAGCAGTCAGGGGTCAGCGGGGCGACCTTTCTTT. The whole variable domain, remainder taken from reference TRBV11-3 and TRBJ1-1, is EAGVVQSPRYKIIEKKQPVAFWCNPISGHNTLYWYLQNLGQGPELLIRYENEEAVDDSQLPKDRFSAERLKGVDSTLKIQPAELGDSAVYLCASSQGSAGRPFFGQGTRLTVV.

This clonotype was recorded a few times. For the CDR3, the DNA is TGCGCCAGCAGCTTTCCGGGACAGGGGGGTAATGAGCAGTTCTTC. This codes for CASSFPGQGGNEQFF. The rearrangement links TRBV5-1 to TRBJ2-1; 11 nucleotides match TRBD1. The length of the CDR3 is 15 residues. Per germline, CDR1 SGHRS and CDR2 YFSETQ. J was trimmed by 7 bases and V by 2 bases; bases with no gene match: 5.

This clonotype was found a few times. The V and J genes are TRBV6-2 or TRBV6-3 and TRBJ1-5; D is unclear. The CDR3 spans 14 residues. Germline V gene data show CDR1 as MNHEY and CDR2 as SVGEGT. Trimming stripped 7 bases from V and 3 bases from J, with 13 bases between. The CDR3 loop reads CASTHGGSNQPQHF. CDR3 coding DNA: TGTGCCAGCACCCACGGTGGGTCCAATCAGCCCCAGCATTTT.

This chain connects TRBV9 to TRBJ2-3; D uncertain. Trimming left V 1 base short and J 4 bases short, with 13 bases between. CDR1 and CDR2 (germline): SGDLS, YYNGEE. The CDR3 covers 15 residues. Written as DNA, the CDR3 is TGTGCCAGCAGCGTACGGCCTTTTTTTTCAGATACGCAGTATTTT. Protein product: CASSVRPFFSDTQYF.

This clonotype was seen only a few times. The chain is built from TRBV4-3 and TRBJ2-3; the match to TRBD2 covers 11 bases. The CDR3 covers 17 residues. J gave up 4 bases and V 0 bases, and 6 bases lay outside the gene matches. The germline gives CDR1 LGHNA, CDR2 YSLEER. The CDR3 DNA sequence: TGCGCCAGCAGCCAAGAAGCCCTAGCGGGAGGACCAGATACGCAGTATTTT. It codes for CASSQEALAGGPDTQYF.

V gene TRBV15 combines with J gene TRBJ2-5; maybe TRBD2 (5 bases). The CDR3 contains 14 residues. The V gene's germline CDR1 is LNHNV and CDR2 YYDKDF (reference sequence). Between the trimmed V and J ends, which lost 1 base and 0 bases, there was a span of 6 bases. In DNA, the CDR3 is TGTGCCACCAGCAGAGGGAGGTACCAAGAGACCCAGTACTTC. Translated, it gives CATSRGRYQETQYF.

The genes are TRBV30 and TRBJ2-3, with D unclear. CDR1 and CDR2 from the germline V gene are GTSNPN and SVGIG (reference sequence). The V end lost 3 bases, the J end lost 10 bases, and 14 bases lay between the germline ends. This CDR3 is 12 amino acids long. The CDR3 spells CAWSQEVIAQYF. DNA of the CDR3: TGTGCCTGGAGCCAAGAAGTTATTGCGCAGTATTTT.

The chain combines TRBV11-2 with TRBJ2-3; D might be TRBD1 (6 bases). The CDR3 has 14 amino acids. From germline, CDR1 is SGHAT and CDR2 FQNNGV. Deletions cut 5 bases from V and 6 bases from J, with 15 bases between. The CDR3 nucleotides are TGTGCCAGCAGCCCGTCGGCCCAGGGGGATACGCAGTATTTT. Translating it yields CASSPSAQGDTQYF.

This clonotype has a count of ten or more. The chain links TRBV6-1 to TRBJ1-2; D is unclear. CDR3 length: 15 residues. V gave up 7 bases and J gave up 5 bases, with 20 bases separating them. Germline values: CDR1 MNHNS, CDR2 SASEGT. The CDR3 DNA reads as TGTGCCAGCACCGAACCTGGTCGCGGTGATTATGGCTACACCTTC. Translation: CASTEPGRGDYGYTF.

This clonotype was seen just once. V gene TRBV2 combines with J gene TRBJ2-5; D unresolved. The V end was cut by 6 bases, the J end by 2 bases, with 10 bases between. In germline, CDR1 is SNHLY, CDR2 FYNNEI. CDR3 length: 13 amino acids. CDR3 residues: CASRDISQETQYF. In DNA, the CDR3 is TGTGCCAGCAGAGACATTTCTCAAGAGACCCAGTACTTC.

This clonotype was seen only a few times. The rearrangement uses TRBV7-7 and TRBJ2-3; 14 bases fit TRBD2. The ends lost 6 bases at V and 5 bases at J; junction bases unmatched: 7. The CDR3 extends over 16 amino acids. CDR1 is SSHAT, CDR2 FNYEAQ, per germline (reference sequence). CDR3 amino acids: CASSLGLAGAQDTQYF. CDR3 sequence (DNA): TGTGCCAGCAGTTTGGGACTAGCGGGAGCCCAAGATACGCAGTATTTT.

The chain is built from TRBV7-3 and TRBJ2-1; 11 bases agree with TRBD2. V shed 0 bases and J 6 bases; nucleotides not matched to a gene: 7. There are 17 residues in the CDR3. CDR1 is SGHTA and CDR2 is FQGTGA in the germline V gene. The CDR3 nucleotides read TGTGCCAGCAGCTTAACGTTCCTAGCGGGGGGAACCAATGAGCAGTTCTTC. It codes for CASSLTFLAGGTNEQFF.

This chain links TRBV7-2 with TRBJ1-5; D call uncertain. The CDR3 contains 15 residues. The V gene's germline CDR1 is SGHTA and CDR2 FQGNSA. V lost 5 bases and J 1 base, leaving 12 bases between the germline ends. The DNA of the CDR3 is TGTGCCAGCAGCCTCGGTCATAGCAGCAATCAGCCCCAGCATTTT. Its protein is CASSLGHSSNQPQHF.

CDR3 amino acids: CASSLTGTGWPDTQYF. The DNA for the CDR3 is TGTGCCAGCAGCTTAACCGGGACAGGGTGGCCAGATACGCAGTATTTT. The chain joins TRBV5-5 to TRBJ2-3; 9 bases are shared with TRBD1. Trimming cost V 2 bases and J 4 bases; bases outside gene matches: 8. The CDR3 has 16 residues. Germline-derived CDR1 and CDR2 are SGHKS and YYEKEE (reference sequence).

This clonotype came up many times. This rearrangement joins TRBV7-3 to TRBJ2-1; D is undetermined. The CDR3 runs 13 residues. CDR1 is SGHTA and CDR2 is FQGTGA in the germline V gene. V gave up 5 bases and J gave up 6 bases, with 11 bases separating them. CDR3 DNA: TGTGCCAGCAGCCAAACCATCGGCAATGAGCAGTTCTTC. It yields the protein CASSQTIGNEQFF.

The chain has TRBV20-1 and TRBJ1-1; the D is unclear. Trimming cost V 2 bases and J 1 base, with 8 bases left between them. This CDR3 has 13 amino acids. Germline values: CDR1 DFQATT, CDR2 SNEGSKA (reference sequence). The DNA for the CDR3 is TGCAGTGCTAGATCGCGGGGGAACACTGAAGCTTTCTTT. Its translation is CSARSRGNTEAFF.

This rearrangement joins TRBV29-1 to TRBJ2-3, with D perhaps matching TRBD1 (5 bases). This CDR3 region has 14 residues. Germline lookup yields CDR1 SQVTM and CDR2 ANQGSEA. V was cut by 0 bases and J by 4 bases, with 11 bases left in between. The CDR3: CSVEEGRLPDTQYF. The CDR3 DNA follows: TGCAGCGTTGAAGAGGGGCGCCTCCCAGATACGCAGTATTTT.

This clonotype was picked up many times. This chain connects TRBV12-3 or TRBV12-4 to TRBJ2-5; D could derive from TRBD1 or TRBD2 (5 bases each). The germline V and J ends were trimmed by 5 bases and 7 bases, with 14 bases remaining between them. The CDR3 loop spans 13 amino acids. The CDR3: CASSPGPRRTQYF. CDR3 nucleotide sequence: TGTGCCAGCAGTCCGGGACCGAGGAGGACCCAGTACTTC.

V usage is TRBV7-9 and J usage is TRBJ2-1; no clear D gene. CDR1 and CDR2 from the germline V gene are SEHNR and FQNEAQ (reference sequence). The CDR3 is 14 amino acids. V lost 3 bases and J lost 5, with 11 bases in between. The CDR3: CASSLGNTNNEQFF. In DNA, the CDR3 is TGTGCCAGCAGCTTGGGCAATACAAACAATGAGCAGTTCTTC.

The chain has TRBV6-6 and TRBJ2-1; D gene unclear. The CDR3 contains 12 residues. V lost 3 bases to trimming and J lost 9 bases, with 9 bases between them. Germline assignment: CDR1 MNHNY and CDR2 SVGAGI (reference sequence). In DNA, the CDR3 is TGTGCCAGCAGTTATCCCAGAGCTGAGCAGTTCTTC. Translation: CASSYPRAEQFF.

V gene TRBV6-6 combines with J gene TRBJ1-1; 7 bases align to TRBD1. Losses at the gene ends were 5 bases for V and 6 bases for J; bases not matched to a gene: 3. CDR1 is MNHNY and CDR2 is SVGAGI in the germline V gene (reference sequence). The CDR3 contains 12 residues. The CDR3 region has the DNA TGTGCCAGCAGTACCACAGGGGCTGAAGCTTTCTTT. Translation gives CASSTTGAEAFF.

CDR3 coding DNA: TGTGCCAGCAGCCCCGACTCAGACCGGAGACAAGAGACCCAGTACTTC. As protein: CASSPDSDRRQETQYF. The chain has TRBV14 and TRBJ2-5; D gene ambiguous. The CDR3 loop spans 16 amino acids. V was cut by 4 bases and J by 2 bases, with 17 bases left in between. CDR1 and CDR2 from the germline V gene are SGHDN and FVKESK.